Included here is one T cell receptor (beta chain) sequence, with context. Measured with immunoSEQ multiplex PCR; TCRdb has only the in-frame clones, and not every one. The top ten clones hold 10% of a sample with 100,000 to 150,000 clones, around 89% of them seen once. The V end was cut by 1 base, the J end by 2 bases, with 11 bases between. In germline, CDR1 is SEHNR, CDR2 FQNEAQ (reference sequence). The CDR3 has 15 residues. The data originate from a study of blood T cell repertoires in COVID-19. Overall study context: PBMCs, B-cell-depleted T cells, or T cells were the source of the cDNA or gDNA that made up the material.

Sequencing was performed on peripheral blood. This chain connects TRBV7-9 to TRBJ1-2; D might be TRBD1 (5 bases). The clonotype comes from a man aged 45 to 65 with acute or convalescent COVID-19. The CDR3 loop is CASSLGAGPNYGYTF. The CDR3 DNA reads TGTGCCAGCAGCTTAGGTGCGGGACCGAACTATGGCTACACCTTC.